This TCR beta chain was documented in a study of blood T cell repertoires in COVID-19. In the study overall: T cells, B-cell-depleted T cells, or PBMCs provided the cDNA or gDNA that served as material.

Here immunoSEQ multiplex PCR was the method, and the copy in TCRdb shows in-frame clones only, minus some. The sample holds approximately 65,000 clones, about 91% seen once. V lost 2 bases and J lost 4; bases outside the gene matches: 3. Per germline, CDR1 MDHEN and CDR2 SYDVKM. CDR3 length equals 15 residues. What was sequenced was peripheral blood. V and J are TRBV28 and TRBJ1-5; the match to TRBD1 covers 9 bases. This TCR derives from a woman aged 50 to 60 with active COVID-19. The CDR3 is CASSLRQGVNQPQHF. The CDR3 coding sequence is TGTGCCAGCAGTTTACGACAGGGGGTGAATCAGCCCCAGCATTTT.